This is a list of T cell receptor beta chains from one sample in a study of vaccination and CD4 T cells after COVID-19. No cognate antigen is known for these TCRs. One entry per CDR3 protein results from TCRdb running MiXCR on the PCR reads. The repertoire includes around 22,000 distinct CDR3 sequences, approximately 32% of them detected once, and about an eighth sits in the top ten. Material for sequencing was cultured CD4+ T cells from blood. The source is a human donor with COVID-19. Both conserved end residues are part of each CDR3. The order of the fields is CDR3 length, D gene, J gene, V gene, clone size, CDR3 DNA, CDR3 protein. A D gene is named only where the DNA matches it firmly. Clone size is stated in some rows and not others, as once, few, many or a class when expanded.

length: 17
D: TRBD2
J: TRBJ2-5
V: TRBV5-4
size: few
DNA: TGTGCCAGCAGCCCAACAATGGCGGGGGGGGGGAGAGAGACCCAGTACTTC
CDR3: CASSPTMAGGGRETQYF

length: 14
D: TRBD1
J: TRBJ1-2
V: TRBV7-2
size: .
DNA: TGTGCCAGCAGCTTGACAGGGATTGTTCCTGGCTACACCTTC
CDR3: CASSLTGIVPGYTF

length: 13
D: .
J: TRBJ1-5
V: TRBV7-9
size: few
DNA: TGTGCCAGCAGCTTAGCCGGGACGAGGCCCCAGCATTTT
CDR3: CASSLAGTRPQHF

length: 14
D: TRBD2
J: TRBJ2-7
V: TRBV19
size: few
DNA: TGTGCCAGTAGGACTAGCGGGGGCTCCTACGAGCAGTACTTC
CDR3: CASRTSGGSYEQYF

length: 12
D: .
J: TRBJ2-2
V: TRBV11-3
size: few
DNA: TGTGCCAGCAGCTTAGAGACCGGGGAGCTGTTTTTT
CDR3: CASSLETGELFF

length: 12
D: .
J: TRBJ1-3
V: TRBV11-3
size: few
DNA: TGTGCCAGCAGCTTAGAATGGAACACCATATATTTT
CDR3: CASSLEWNTIYF

length: 15
D: TRBD2
J: TRBJ2-1
V: TRBV6-2/TRBV6-3
size: few
DNA: TGTGCCAGCACCACAGCGGGGGGGCTTGGCAATGAGCAGTTCTTC
CDR3: CASTTAGGLGNEQFF

length: 16
D: TRBD1
J: TRBJ1-6
V: TRBV27
size: few
DNA: TGTGCCAGCAGTCCATCGGACAGGAGAGGAAATTCACCCCTCCACTTT
CDR3: CASSPSDRRGNSPLHF

length: 15
D: .
J: TRBJ1-6
V: TRBV6-5
size: few
DNA: TGTGCCAGCAGTTACGCCCCTTCCGGGGATTCACCCCTCCACTTT
CDR3: CASSYAPSGDSPLHF

length: 13
D: .
J: TRBJ1-4
V: TRBV10-2
size: once
DNA: TGCGCCAGCAGGGGAGCAACTAATGAAAAACTGTTTTTT
CDR3: CASRGATNEKLFF

length: 12
D: .
J: TRBJ2-7
V: TRBV6-2/TRBV6-3
size: .
DNA: TGTGCCAGCAGAGGGGGAATCTACGAGCAGTACTTC
CDR3: CASRGGIYEQYF

length: 15
D: .
J: TRBJ2-7
V: TRBV6-5
size: .
DNA: TGTGCCAGCAGTTACAGGAGGGGCCCGATCCACGAGCAGTACTTC
CDR3: CASSYRRGPIHEQYF

length: 19
D: TRBD1
J: TRBJ1-2
V: TRBV7-9
size: few
DNA: TGTGCCAGCAGCTTGGGGACCGGGACAGGGGGGCTCACTAACTATGGCTACACCTTC
CDR3: CASSLGTGTGGLTNYGYTF

length: 14
D: .
J: TRBJ1-5
V: TRBV19
size: few
DNA: TGTGCCAGTACCTTCCCGGGCCTGGGGCAGCCCCAGCATTTT
CDR3: CASTFPGLGQPQHF

length: 15
D: .
J: TRBJ1-5
V: TRBV6-2/TRBV6-3
size: few
DNA: TGTGCCAGCAGCCCCACGACAGGAGGACGTCAGCCCCAGCATTTT
CDR3: CASSPTTGGRQPQHF

length: 15
D: TRBD2
J: TRBJ2-3
V: TRBV2
size: .
DNA: TGTGCCAGCAGTGAATCTACTAGCGGGGGGGGTACGCAGTATTTT
CDR3: CASSESTSGGGTQYF

length: 15
D: TRBD2
J: TRBJ2-1
V: TRBV15
size: few
DNA: TGTGCCACCAGCAGAGGCGGTAGCGGGGGGTTCGAGCAGTTCTTC
CDR3: CATSRGGSGGFEQFF

length: 16
D: TRBD1
J: TRBJ2-7
V: TRBV7-8
size: few
DNA: TGTGCCAGCAGCTTAGATCCCGGGACAGTCCCGTACGAGCAGTACTTC
CDR3: CASSLDPGTVPYEQYF

length: 12
D: .
J: TRBJ2-1
V: TRBV11-1
size: .
DNA: TGTGCCAGCAGCCAAGGGGTTCATGAGCAGTTCTTC
CDR3: CASSQGVHEQFF

length: 15
D: .
J: TRBJ1-2
V: TRBV5-4
size: few
DNA: TGTGCCAGCAGTTCCCAGGGAACCGCTAACTATGGCTACACCTTC
CDR3: CASSSQGTANYGYTF

length: 15
D: TRBD1
J: TRBJ2-7
V: TRBV19
size: .
DNA: TGTGCCAGTAGCATCGAGGACAGGGGGTTATACGAGCAGTACTTC
CDR3: CASSIEDRGLYEQYF

length: 14
D: TRBD1
J: TRBJ2-7
V: TRBV27
size: .
DNA: TGTGCCAGCAGGGGATACAGGGGAACCTACGAGCAGTACTTC
CDR3: CASRGYRGTYEQYF

length: 15
D: .
J: TRBJ2-3
V: TRBV5-1
size: few
DNA: TGCGCCAGCAGCCCCCCGGTGGTAGCAGGAGATACGCAGTATTTT
CDR3: CASSPPVVAGDTQYF

length: 17
D: .
J: TRBJ1-1
V: TRBV25-1
size: few
DNA: TGTGCCAGCAGTGAGGGAAAATCAGGGTCGGTGGACACTGAAGCTTTCTTT
CDR3: CASSEGKSGSVDTEAFF

length: 15
D: .
J: TRBJ1-2
V: TRBV6-1
size: few
DNA: TGTGCCAGCAGAACAATTTCCGACAGGTCCTGGGGCTACACCTTC
CDR3: CASRTISDRSWGYTF

length: 11
D: .
J: TRBJ2-7
V: TRBV5-4
size: .
DNA: TGTGCCAGCAGCTTGGAAAACGAGCAGTACTTC
CDR3: CASSLENEQYF

length: 18
D: TRBD2
J: TRBJ2-6
V: TRBV27
size: .
DNA: TGTGCCAGCAGTTTATGGGCTAGCGGGGGGGCTGGGGCCAACGTCCTGACTTTC
CDR3: CASSLWASGGAGANVLTF

length: 15
D: .
J: TRBJ1-4
V: TRBV6-5
size: .
DNA: TGTGCCAGCAGTTACGACGGGGCAACTAATGAAAAACTGTTTTTT
CDR3: CASSYDGATNEKLFF

length: 16
D: TRBD1
J: TRBJ1-6
V: TRBV6-1
size: few
DNA: TGTGCCAGCAGCCTCAGCCAGGGGGAAGGCTATTCACCCCTCCACTTT
CDR3: CASSLSQGEGYSPLHF

length: 15
D: .
J: TRBJ2-2
V: TRBV4-1
size: .
DNA: TGCGCCAGCAGCCAAGATCGGCAGAACACCGGGGAGCTGTTTTTT
CDR3: CASSQDRQNTGELFF

length: 17
D: TRBD1
J: TRBJ1-5
V: TRBV6-1
size: few
DNA: TGTGCCAGCAGTGAAGATTTAGGGGGGACAGGGTTTCAGCCCCAGCATTTT
CDR3: CASSEDLGGTGFQPQHF

length: 15
D: TRBD1
J: TRBJ2-7
V: TRBV24-1
size: few
DNA: TGTGCCACCAGTGATTCCGGGACAGGGAGTTACGAGCAGTACTTC
CDR3: CATSDSGTGSYEQYF

length: 14
D: .
J: TRBJ2-5
V: TRBV12-3/TRBV12-4
size: few
DNA: TGTGCCAGCAGTTTTGGGCAGTACCAAGAGACCCAGTACTTC
CDR3: CASSFGQYQETQYF

length: 11
D: .
J: TRBJ2-7
V: TRBV11-2
size: few
DNA: TGTGCCAGCAGCTTACAAAGTACGCAGTACTTC
CDR3: CASSLQSTQYF

length: 16
D: .
J: TRBJ1-3
V: TRBV19
size: .
DNA: TGTGCCAGTAGGGCCGACCGAGCCCTCTCTGGAAACACCATATATTTT
CDR3: CASRADRALSGNTIYF

length: 12
D: .
J: TRBJ2-7
V: TRBV2
size: few
DNA: TGTGCCAGCAGTAGGGACTCCTACGAGCAGTACTTC
CDR3: CASSRDSYEQYF